This T cell receptor (beta chain) was recorded in a study of vaccination effects on CD4 cells after COVID-19. Findings of the study overall: Infection-derived and vaccine-derived clones contracted markedly late after vaccination.

The assay was immunoSEQ multiplex PCR, and TCRdb's table has in-frame clones only and misses some. The repertoire holds 40,000 or so clones, approximately 70% seen once, with 9.5% to 10% in the top ten. J was trimmed by 2 bases and V by 3 bases; bases with no gene match: 2. The CDR3 spans 15 residues. Germline values: CDR1 SGHRS, CDR2 YFSETQ. This clone was counted a few times. Its antigen is unknown. Investigators separated out CD4+ T cells once around nine days of culture had passed. The vaccine given was either BNT162b2 or mRNA-1273, in two doses. The chain employs TRBV5-1 and TRBJ2-2; 9 nucleotides agree with TRBD1. The receptor was isolated from a human donor who received a COVID-19 vaccine. The source material was CD4+ T cells from PBMCs cultured without peptide, sampled after COVID-19 vaccination. Here the CDR3 reads CASSWDRVNTGELFF. CDR3 DNA sequence: TGCGCCAGCAGCTGGGACAGGGTTAACACCGGGGAGCTGTTTTTT.